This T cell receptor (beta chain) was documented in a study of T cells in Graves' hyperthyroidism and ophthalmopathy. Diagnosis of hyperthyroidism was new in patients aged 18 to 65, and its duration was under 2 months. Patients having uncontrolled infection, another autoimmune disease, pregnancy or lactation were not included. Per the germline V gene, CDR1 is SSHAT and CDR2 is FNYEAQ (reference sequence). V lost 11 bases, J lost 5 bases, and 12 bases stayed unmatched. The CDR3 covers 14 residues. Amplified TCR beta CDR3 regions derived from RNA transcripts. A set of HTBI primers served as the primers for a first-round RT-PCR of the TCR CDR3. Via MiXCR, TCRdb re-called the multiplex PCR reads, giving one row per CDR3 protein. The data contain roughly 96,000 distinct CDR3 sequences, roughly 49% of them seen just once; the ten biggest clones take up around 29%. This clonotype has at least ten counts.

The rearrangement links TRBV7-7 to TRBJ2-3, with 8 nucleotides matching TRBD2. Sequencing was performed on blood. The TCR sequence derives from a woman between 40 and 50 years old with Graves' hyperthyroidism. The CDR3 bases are TGTGCCGTTAGCGGGATACAACGGGGAGATACGCAGTATTTT. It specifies CAVSGIQRGDTQYF. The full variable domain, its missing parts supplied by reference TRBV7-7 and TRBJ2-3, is GAGVSQSPRYKVTKRGQDVTLRCDPISSHATLYWYQQALGQGPEFLTYFNYEAQPDKSGLPSDRFSAERPEGSISTLTIQRTEQRDSAMYRCAVSGIQRGDTQYFGPGTRLTVL.